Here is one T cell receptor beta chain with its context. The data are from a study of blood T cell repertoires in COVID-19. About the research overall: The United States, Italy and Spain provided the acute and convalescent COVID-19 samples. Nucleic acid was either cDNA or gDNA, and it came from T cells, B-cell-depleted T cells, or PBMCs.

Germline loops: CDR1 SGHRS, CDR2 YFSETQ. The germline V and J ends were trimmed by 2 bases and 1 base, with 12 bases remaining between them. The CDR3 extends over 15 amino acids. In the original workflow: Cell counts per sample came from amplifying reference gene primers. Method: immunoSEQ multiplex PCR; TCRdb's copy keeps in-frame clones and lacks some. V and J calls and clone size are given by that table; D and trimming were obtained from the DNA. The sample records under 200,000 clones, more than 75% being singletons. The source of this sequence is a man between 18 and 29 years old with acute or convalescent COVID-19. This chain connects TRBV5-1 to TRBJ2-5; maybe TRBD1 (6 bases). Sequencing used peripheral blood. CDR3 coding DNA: TGCGCCAGCAGCTTAACAGGGTTGGGCCAAGAGACCCAGTACTTC. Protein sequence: CASSLTGLGQETQYF.